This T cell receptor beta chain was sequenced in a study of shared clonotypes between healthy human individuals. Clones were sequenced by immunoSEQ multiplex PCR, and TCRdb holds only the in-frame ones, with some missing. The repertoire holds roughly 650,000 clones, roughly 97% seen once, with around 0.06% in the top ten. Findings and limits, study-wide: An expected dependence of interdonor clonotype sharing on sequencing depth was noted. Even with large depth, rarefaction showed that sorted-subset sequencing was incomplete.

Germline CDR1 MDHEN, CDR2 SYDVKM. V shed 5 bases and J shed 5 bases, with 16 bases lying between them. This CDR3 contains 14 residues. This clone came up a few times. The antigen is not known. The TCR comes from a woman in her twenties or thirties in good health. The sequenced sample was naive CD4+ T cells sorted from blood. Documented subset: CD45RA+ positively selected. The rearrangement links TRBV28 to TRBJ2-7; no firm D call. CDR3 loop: CASSLPRGWDEQYF. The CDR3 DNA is TGTGCCAGCAGTCTACCAAGAGGCTGGGACGAGCAGTACTTC. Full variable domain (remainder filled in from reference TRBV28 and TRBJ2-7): DVKVTQSSRYLVKRTGEKVFLECVQDMDHENMFWYRQDPGLGLRLIYFSYDVKMKEKGDIPEGYSVSREKKERFSLILESASTNQTSMYLCASSLPRGWDEQYFGPGTRLTVT.